This entry concerns a single T cell receptor (beta chain). A modified ARM-PCR protocol with three rounds of nested PCR amplified TCRbeta. TCRdb passed the multiplex PCR reads through MiXCR, listing each CDR3 protein once. The repertoire holds nearly 50,000 distinct CDR3 sequences, with roughly 67% as singletons. This CDR3 comprises 15 residues. V gave up 7 bases and J gave up 5 bases, with 20 bases separating them. In germline, CDR1 is ENHRY, CDR2 SYGVKD. This sample is drawn from a study of tumor and adjacent non-tumor tissue in lung cancer. No cell sorting was done before RNA was extracted from the tissue. The normal lung tissue was taken more than 3 cm from the tumor edge.

The rearrangement joins TRBV10-3 to TRBJ2-5; possible D gene TRBD2, 6 bases. The sequenced sample consisted of distant non-tumor lung tissue. This receptor was obtained from a woman aged 70 to 79 with non-small cell lung cancer. In nucleotides, the CDR3 is TGTGCCATCATTGCAGAGGGCCTGGAGGGGGAGACCCAGTACTTC. The encoded protein is CAIIAEGLEGETQYF.